The 32 T cell receptor beta chains below were found in one sample sequenced in a study of T cell responses to AZD1222 COVID-19 vaccine. Profiling relied on immunoSEQ multiplex PCR, and the TCRdb table lists in-frame clones only, not all of them. Of roughly 150,000 clones listed, around 85% are singletons. Sequenced here: peripheral blood, sampled on day 0 of AZD1222 vaccination. The receptors stem from an adult in good health.

J is TRBJ1-4 and V is TRBV7-6; D is undetermined. Germline V gene sequence: CDR1 SGHVS, CDR2 FNYEAQ. V lost 6 bases to trimming and J lost 0 bases, with 11 bases between them. CDR3 length: 15 residues. The CDR3, as DNA: TGTGCCAGCAGGTTCGGCAGCCCAACTAATGAAAAACTGTTTTTT. This gives the protein CASRFGSPTNEKLFF.

The chain recombines TRBV10-3 with TRBJ1-2; D is unresolved. Germline V gene data show CDR1 as ENHRY and CDR2 as SYGVKD. Between the trimmed V and J ends, which lost 3 bases and 4 bases, there was a span of 6 bases. The CDR3 is 12 amino acids. The CDR3 sequence: CAISDSVYGYTF. The CDR3 region has the DNA TGTGCCATCAGTGACAGTGTCTATGGCTACACCTTC.

This rearrangement joins TRBV6-5 to TRBJ1-1, with D possibly being TRBD1 (6 bases). This CDR3 comprises 13 residues. V was pared by 5 bases and J by 5 bases, with 12 bases between. Germline CDR1 reads MNHEY; CDR2 reads SVGAGI. CDR3 in amino acids: CASSIRTATEAFF. CDR3 coding DNA: TGTGCCAGCAGTATCCGGACAGCTACTGAAGCTTTCTTT.

This chain uses TRBV10-1 with TRBJ1-2; 10 bases map to TRBD1. The CDR3 runs 14 residues. Losses at the gene ends were 3 bases for V and 4 bases for J; bases not matched to a gene: 2. The germline V gene encodes CDR1 WNHNN and CDR2 SYGVQD (reference sequence). CDR3: CASSDGQGGYGYTF. CDR3 nucleotides: TGCGCCAGCAGTGACGGACAGGGGGGCTATGGCTACACCTTC.

This clone came up once. The chain carries TRBV18 and TRBJ2-7, with TRBD1 matching over 8 bases. The germline gives CDR1 KGHSH, CDR2 LQKENI. Trimming took 3 bases from V and 3 from J; bases not matched to a gene: 7. There are 15 residues in the CDR3. CDR3 loop: CASSPQITGGYEQYF. The CDR3 bases are TGTGCCAGCTCACCCCAAATAACAGGGGGCTACGAGCAGTACTTC.

This CDR3 reads CASNLDSPNTEAFF. The CDR3 DNA follows: TGTGCCAGCAACCTCGACAGCCCGAACACTGAAGCTTTCTTT. The gene calls are TRBV6-6 and TRBJ1-1, with D possibly matching TRBD1 (5 bases). CDR3 size: 14 residues. Looked up from germline, CDR1 is MNHNY and CDR2 is SVGAGI (reference sequence). The germline V and J ends were trimmed by 7 bases and 1 base, with 13 bases remaining between them.

The chain uses TRBV11-2 and TRBJ2-7; 8 positions agree with TRBD1. Trimming at V came to 5 bases and at J to 3 bases, leaving 9 bases not matched to a gene. Looked up from germline, CDR1 is SGHAT and CDR2 is FQNNGV. CDR3 length equals 15 residues. CDR3 loop: CASSLRSTGDYEQYF. The CDR3 DNA is TGTGCCAGCAGCCTTCGCTCGACAGGGGACTACGAGCAGTACTTC. Using reference TRBV11-2 and TRBJ2-7 for the parts outside the CDR3, the full variable domain is EAGVAQSPRYKIIEKRQSVAFWCNPISGHATLYWYQQILGQGPKLLIQFQNNGVVDDSQLPKDRFSAERLKGVDSTLKIQPAKLEDSAVYLCASSLRSTGDYEQYFGPGTRLTVT.

The V and J genes are TRBV30 and TRBJ1-3, with 8 bases matching TRBD1. From germline, CDR1 is GTSNPN and CDR2 SVGIG (reference sequence). V lost 0 bases to trimming and J lost 0 bases; unmatched junction nucleotides: 1. The CDR3 extends over 15 amino acids. The DNA for the CDR3 is TGTGCCTGGAGTGTCGGGACAGGCTCTGGAAACACCATATATTTT. As protein: CAWSVGTGSGNTIYF. Full variable domain (remainder filled in from reference TRBV30 and TRBJ1-3): SQTIHQWPATLVQPVGSPLSLECTVEGTSNPNLYWYRQAAGRGLQLLFYSVGIGQISSEVPQNLSASRPQDRQFILSSKKLLLSDSGFYLCAWSVGTGSGNTIYFGEGSWLTVV.

The chain joins TRBV28 to TRBJ2-7, with unresolved D. V was cut by 5 bases and J by 0 bases, with 20 bases left in between. The germline V gene encodes CDR1 MDHEN and CDR2 SYDVKM. CDR3 length: 17 amino acids. The CDR3 DNA follows: TGTGCCAGCAGTCCCCCGGTGGGTAAGACTCCCTCCTACGAGCAGTACTTC. It codes for CASSPPVGKTPSYEQYF.

This sequence joins TRBV7-9 and TRBJ2-3; 8 bases line up with TRBD1. CDR3 length equals 16 residues. Germline CDR1 is SEHNR and CDR2 is FQNEAQ (reference sequence). After removal of 1 base from V and 0 bases from J, the junction contained 3 bases not matched to a gene. CDR3 residues: CASSLVTGVSTDTQYF. The CDR3 DNA follows: TGTGCCAGCAGCTTAGTGACAGGGGTCAGCACAGATACGCAGTATTTT.

The genes are TRBV19 and TRBJ1-6; D remains ambiguous. CDR3 length: 13 amino acids. Per the germline V gene, CDR1 is LNHDA and CDR2 is SQIVND (reference sequence). With 5 bases removed from V and 6 bases from J, the gap between germline ends came to 8 bases. The CDR3 reads CASSPSGNSPLHF. The CDR3 nucleotides read TGTGCCAGTAGTCCTTCGGGTAATTCACCCCTCCACTTT. The full variable domain, in which reference TRBV19 and TRBJ1-6 provide the parts outside the CDR3, is DGGITQSPKYLFRKEGQNVTLSCEQNLNHDAMYWYRQDPGQGLRLIYYSQIVNDFQKGDIAEGYSVSREKKESFPLTVTSAQKNPTAFYLCASSPSGNSPLHFGNGTRLTVT.

J is TRBJ1-3 and V is TRBV7-8; D possibly corresponds to TRBD1 (6 bases). Germline CDR1 reads SGHVS; CDR2 reads FQNEAQ. The CDR3 loop spans 17 amino acids. Between the trimmed V and J ends, which lost 1 base and 0 bases, there was a span of 13 bases. CDR3 sequence: CASSLVGGLYSGNTIYF. CDR3 in DNA: TGTGCCAGCAGCTTAGTTGGGGGGCTATACTCTGGAAACACCATATATTTT.

This chain links TRBV10-3 with TRBJ1-2; 12 nucleotides match TRBD1. The V segment lost 7 bases and the J segment 7 bases; nucleotides outside the gene matches: 7. The CDR3 sequence is 14 residues long. Germline CDR1 is ENHRY and CDR2 is SYGVKD. The CDR3 reads CAIIGTGGIGGYTF. For the CDR3, the DNA is TGTGCCATCATCGGGACAGGGGGCATTGGTGGCTACACCTTC.

The chain uses TRBV7-2 and TRBJ1-1; no firm D call. Trimming cost V 4 bases and J 0 bases, with 12 bases left between them. CDR1 is SGHTA, CDR2 FQGNSA, per germline. This CDR3 is 15 amino acids long. For the CDR3, the DNA is TGTGCCAGCAGCTATGGGGTAGGAGTGAACACTGAAGCTTTCTTT. Encoded protein: CASSYGVGVNTEAFF. The full variable domain, its missing parts supplied by reference TRBV7-2 and TRBJ1-1, is GAGVSQSPSNKVTEKGKDVELRCDPISGHTALYWYRQSLGQGLEFLIYFQGNSAPDKSGLPSDRFSAERTGGSVSTLTIQRTQQEDSAVYLCASSYGVGVNTEAFFGQGTRLTVV.

This clone has just one count. This sequence joins TRBV19 and TRBJ2-3; TRBD2 is a possible D gene (5 bases). The ends were cut back, 5 bases at V and 3 bases at J, with 12 bases in the middle. The germline gives CDR1 LNHDA, CDR2 SQIVND (reference sequence). This CDR3 has 14 amino acids. CDR3 loop: CASSPDRRTDTQYF. DNA for the CDR3: TGTGCCAGTAGTCCTGATCGGAGGACAGATACGCAGTATTTT.

With regard to this clone: This same CDR3 is encoded by further DNA sequences in the sample. This rearrangement joins TRBV10-2 to TRBJ1-6; weak D call: TRBD1 (6 bases). This CDR3 is built from 12 residues. V dropped 5 bases and J dropped 8 bases, with 7 bases sitting between them. CDR1 and CDR2 from the germline V gene are WSHSY and SAAADI. CDR3 residues: CASSSGDSPLHF. The CDR3 coding sequence is TGCGCCAGCAGTTCAGGGGATTCACCCCTCCACTTT.

The genes are TRBV5-8 and TRBJ2-5; D is unresolved. The CDR3 has 13 amino acids. Trimming left V 3 bases short and J 5 bases short, with 11 bases between. The V gene's germline CDR1 is SGHTS and CDR2 YDEGEE. The CDR3 DNA reads TGTGCCAGCAGCTCGACGCCCCAGGAGACCCAGTACTTC. It codes for CASSSTPQETQYF.

The chain has TRBV3-1 (or the pseudogene TRBV3-2) and TRBJ1-4; TRBD1 matches at 10 bases. Germline CDR1 LGHDT, CDR2 YNNKEL (reference sequence). There are 15 residues in the CDR3. Trimming cost V 4 bases and J 7 bases; bases outside gene matches: 6. This chain's CDR3 is CASSRQGAQGEKLFF. DNA of the CDR3: TGTGCCAGCAGCCGACAGGGGGCGCAAGGTGAAAAACTGTTTTTT.

The chain carries TRBV10-1 and TRBJ2-7, with D tentatively TRBD1 (6 bases). In germline, CDR1 is WNHNN, CDR2 SYGVQD (reference sequence). There are 13 residues in the CDR3. Trimming left V 5 bases short and J 3 bases short, with 11 bases between. The CDR3 DNA reads as TGCGCCAGCAGTCCTTTGGACAGCTACGAGCAGTACTTC. As protein: CASSPLDSYEQYF.

The chain employs TRBV5-1 and TRBJ1-1, with unresolved D. Germline V lookup: CDR1 SGHRS, CDR2 YFSETQ. The germline V and J ends were trimmed by 4 bases and 9 bases, with 16 bases remaining between them. The CDR3 has 13 amino acids. CDR3 DNA sequence: TGCGCCAGCAGCCCCGGACTTGAAACGCAAGCTTTCTTT. Its translation: CASSPGLETQAFF.

As DNA, the CDR3 is TGTGCCAGCAGTGACCGCGACAGGGGCTCCCCCTTCTCTGGAAACACCATATATTTT. Translated, it gives CASSDRDRGSPFSGNTIYF. J is TRBJ1-3 and V is TRBV6-4; 8 bases line up with TRBD1. The V gene end was trimmed by 2 bases and the J gene end by 0 bases; junction bases not matched to a gene: 12. CDR1 MRHNA and CDR2 SNTAGT come from the germline V gene. The CDR3 has 19 residues.

The chain employs TRBV2 and TRBJ1-4; unclear D gene. V lost 4 bases and J lost 2, with 11 bases in between. This CDR3 contains 15 residues. CDR1 is SNHLY, CDR2 FYNNEI, per germline. In nucleotides, the CDR3 is TGTGCCAGCAGTGGCCCGGGAGGGACTAATGAAAAACTGTTTTTT. The encoded protein is CASSGPGGTNEKLFF.

The J gene is TRBJ1-6, the V gene TRBV28, with D perhaps TRBD1 (5 bases). Looked up from germline, CDR1 is MDHEN and CDR2 is SYDVKM. V was shortened by 5 bases and J by 6 bases, with 8 bases between the two germline ends. The CDR3 extends over 13 amino acids. The CDR3 nucleotides are TGTGCCAGCAGTCCGACAGTTAATTCACCCCTCCACTTT. Encoded protein: CASSPTVNSPLHF.

The V gene is TRBV10-3, the J gene TRBJ1-2; 7 bases map to TRBD1. This CDR3 has 14 residues. From germline, CDR1 is ENHRY and CDR2 SYGVKD. The junction had 5 bases not matched to a gene; V was cut back by 3 bases and J by 4 bases. CDR3 sequence (DNA): TGTGCCATCAGTGAAGGCAGGGGGTCCTATGGCTACACCTTC. This codes for CAISEGRGSYGYTF.

V usage is TRBV4-1 and J usage is TRBJ1-1; D is uncertain. Between the trimmed V and J ends, which lost 0 bases and 0 bases, there was a span of 14 bases. Germline CDR1 is MGHRA and CDR2 is YSYEKL. The CDR3 is made up of 17 amino acids. CDR3 bases: TGCGCCAGCAGCCAAGACGGGTGGTCCTTGATGAACACTGAAGCTTTCTTT. Its protein product is CASSQDGWSLMNTEAFF.

The chain couples TRBV9 to TRBJ2-2, with TRBD1 matching over 7 bases. Losses at the gene ends were 4 bases for V and 6 bases for J; bases not matched to a gene: 6. This CDR3 spans 14 amino acids. Per germline, CDR1 SGDLS and CDR2 YYNGEE. CDR3 protein: CASSPRQGPGELFF. The CDR3 bases are TGTGCCAGCAGCCCTCGACAGGGCCCCGGGGAGCTGTTTTTT.

This clone was counted a single time. The chain joins TRBV6-9 to TRBJ2-7; a possible D gene is TRBD2 (6 bases). The germline V and J ends were trimmed by 11 bases and 2 bases, with 19 bases remaining between them. Germline loops: CDR1 MNHGY, CDR2 SVAAGI. The CDR3 length is 14 residues. CDR3 coding DNA: TGTGCCGACACCCAGGGCGGGGTACCCTACGAGCAGTACTTC. Its translation is CADTQGGVPYEQYF.

V is TRBV6-5 and J is TRBJ2-7, with 8 bases lining up with TRBD2. Germline V lookup: CDR1 MNHEY, CDR2 SVGAGI. V gave up 5 bases and J gave up 3 bases; unmatched junction bases: 9. This CDR3 region has 15 residues. CDR3: CASSLLRGAHYEQYF. CDR3 nucleotides: TGTGCCAGCAGTCTTTTGCGGGGGGCTCACTACGAGCAGTACTTC.

V and J are TRBV3-1 (or the pseudogene TRBV3-2) and TRBJ2-3, with 9 bases identical to TRBD2. V shed 1 base and J 6 bases; nucleotides not matched to a gene: 5. Germline V gene lookup returns CDR1 LGHDT and CDR2 YNNKEL (reference sequence). The CDR3 sequence is 15 residues long. CDR3 region: CASSQVAGAVDTQYF. The CDR3 DNA reads TGTGCCAGCAGCCAAGTAGCGGGAGCTGTGGATACGCAGTATTTT.

The chain uses TRBV7-9 and TRBJ1-1; D is unclear. Germline V gene lookup returns CDR1 SEHNR and CDR2 FQNEAQ (reference sequence). There are 14 residues in the CDR3. V gave up 3 bases and J gave up 2 bases, with 10 bases separating them. The CDR3 DNA reads as TGTGCCAGCAGCTTTAACCCACCAAACACTGAAGCTTTCTTT. Translated: CASSFNPPNTEAFF.

The chain combines TRBV18 with TRBJ1-5; TRBD1 agrees at 8 bases. The CDR3 is 16 amino acids. Trimming removed 3 bases from V and 4 bases from J; junction bases left unmatched: 8. Germline CDR1 KGHSH, CDR2 LQKENI. The CDR3 loop reads CASSPTQDRENQPQHF. The CDR3 nucleotides read TGTGCCAGCTCACCGACCCAGGACAGGGAAAATCAGCCCCAGCATTTT.

This chain joins TRBV19 and TRBJ1-1; TRBD1 might be the D (6 bases). Per the germline V gene, CDR1 is LNHDA and CDR2 is SQIVND (reference sequence). V was pared by 5 bases and J by 5 bases, with 12 bases between. The CDR3 runs 13 residues. The CDR3 DNA is TGTGCCAGTAGTCATCCAGGGGATACTGAAGCTTTCTTT. It encodes CASSHPGDTEAFF.